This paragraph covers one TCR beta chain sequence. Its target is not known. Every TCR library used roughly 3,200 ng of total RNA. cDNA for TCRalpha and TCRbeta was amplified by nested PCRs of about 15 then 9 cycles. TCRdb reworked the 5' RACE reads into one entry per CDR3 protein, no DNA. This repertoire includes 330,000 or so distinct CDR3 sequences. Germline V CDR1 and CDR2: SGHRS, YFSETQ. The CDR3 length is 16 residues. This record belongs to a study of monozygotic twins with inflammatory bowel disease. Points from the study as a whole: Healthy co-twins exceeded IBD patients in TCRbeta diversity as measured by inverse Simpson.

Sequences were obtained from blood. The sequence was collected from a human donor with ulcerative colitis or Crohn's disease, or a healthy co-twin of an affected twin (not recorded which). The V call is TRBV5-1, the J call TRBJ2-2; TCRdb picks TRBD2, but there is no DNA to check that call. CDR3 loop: CASSLSGGRNTGELFF.